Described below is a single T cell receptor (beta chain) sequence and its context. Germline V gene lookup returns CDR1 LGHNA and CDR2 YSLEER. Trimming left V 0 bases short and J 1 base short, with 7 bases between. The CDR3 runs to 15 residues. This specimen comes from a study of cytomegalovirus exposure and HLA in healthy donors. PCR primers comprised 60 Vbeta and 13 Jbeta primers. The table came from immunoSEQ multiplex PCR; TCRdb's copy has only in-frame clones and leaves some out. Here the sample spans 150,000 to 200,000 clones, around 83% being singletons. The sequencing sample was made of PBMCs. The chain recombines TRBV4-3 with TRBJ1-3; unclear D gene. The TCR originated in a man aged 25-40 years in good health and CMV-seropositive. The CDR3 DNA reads TGCGCCAGCAGCCAAGATCCTGTATCTGGAAACACCATATATTTT. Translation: CASSQDPVSGNTIYF.